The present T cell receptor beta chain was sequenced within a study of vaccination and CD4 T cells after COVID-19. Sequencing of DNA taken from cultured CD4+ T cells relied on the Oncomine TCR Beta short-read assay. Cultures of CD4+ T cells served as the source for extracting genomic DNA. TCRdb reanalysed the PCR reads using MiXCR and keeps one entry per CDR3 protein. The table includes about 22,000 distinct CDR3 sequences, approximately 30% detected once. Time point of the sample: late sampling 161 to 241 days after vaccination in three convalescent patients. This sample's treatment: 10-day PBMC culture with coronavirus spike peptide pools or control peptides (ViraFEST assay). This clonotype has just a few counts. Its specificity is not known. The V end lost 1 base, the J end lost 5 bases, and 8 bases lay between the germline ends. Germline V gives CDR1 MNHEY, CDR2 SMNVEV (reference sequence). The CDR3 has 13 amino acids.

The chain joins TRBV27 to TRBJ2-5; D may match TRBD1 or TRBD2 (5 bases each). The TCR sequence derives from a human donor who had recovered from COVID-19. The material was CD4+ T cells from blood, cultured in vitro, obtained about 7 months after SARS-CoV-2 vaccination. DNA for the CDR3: TGTGCCAGCAGTTTATGGGGGACGGAGACCCAGTACTTC. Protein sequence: CASSLWGTETQYF.